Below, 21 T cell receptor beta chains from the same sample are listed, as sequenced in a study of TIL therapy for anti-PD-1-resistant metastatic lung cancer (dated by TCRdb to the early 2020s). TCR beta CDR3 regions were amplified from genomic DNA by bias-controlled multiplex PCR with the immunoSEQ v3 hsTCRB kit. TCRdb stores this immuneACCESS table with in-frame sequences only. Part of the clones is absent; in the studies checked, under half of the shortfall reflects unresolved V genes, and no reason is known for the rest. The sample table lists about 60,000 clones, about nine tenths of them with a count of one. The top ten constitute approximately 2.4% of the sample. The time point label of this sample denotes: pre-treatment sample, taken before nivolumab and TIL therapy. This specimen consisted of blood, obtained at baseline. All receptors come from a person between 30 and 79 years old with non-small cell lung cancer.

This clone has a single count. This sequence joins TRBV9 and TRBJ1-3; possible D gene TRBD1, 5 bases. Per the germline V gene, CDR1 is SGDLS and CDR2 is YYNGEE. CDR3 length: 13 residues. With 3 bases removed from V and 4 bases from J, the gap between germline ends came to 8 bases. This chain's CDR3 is CASSEDSGNTIYF. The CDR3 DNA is TGTGCCAGCAGCGAAGACAGCGGAAACACCATATATTTT.

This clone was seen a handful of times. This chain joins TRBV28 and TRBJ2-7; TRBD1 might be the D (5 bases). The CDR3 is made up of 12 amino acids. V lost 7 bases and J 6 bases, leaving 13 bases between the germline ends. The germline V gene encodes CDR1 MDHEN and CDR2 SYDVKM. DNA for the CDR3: TGTGCCAGCACCCGAAGGGGTCGCGAGCAGTACTTC. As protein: CASTRRGREQYF.

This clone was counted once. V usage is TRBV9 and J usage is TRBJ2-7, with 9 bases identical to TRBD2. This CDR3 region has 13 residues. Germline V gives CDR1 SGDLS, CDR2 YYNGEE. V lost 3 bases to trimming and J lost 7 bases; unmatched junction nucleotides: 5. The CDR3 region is CASSAGLAGEQYF. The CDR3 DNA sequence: TGTGCCAGCAGCGCGGGACTAGCTGGGGAGCAGTACTTC.

CDR3 in DNA: TGTGCCAGCAGCCAAGCGGTAAGGGGGGCCCGTTCCTACGAGCAGTACTTC. Translation: CASSQAVRGARSYEQYF. The chain employs TRBV3-1 (or the pseudogene TRBV3-2) and TRBJ2-7; D is perhaps TRBD1 or TRBD2 (6 bases each). In germline, CDR1 is LGHDT, CDR2 YNNKEL (reference sequence). V lost 1 base and J lost 1, with 17 bases in between. The CDR3 is 17 residues long.

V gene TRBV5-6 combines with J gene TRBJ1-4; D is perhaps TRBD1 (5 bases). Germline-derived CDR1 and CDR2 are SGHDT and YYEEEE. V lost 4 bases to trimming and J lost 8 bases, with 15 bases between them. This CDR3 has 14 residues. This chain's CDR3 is CASSPGLGGEKLFF. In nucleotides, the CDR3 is TGTGCCAGCAGCCCAGGGTTAGGAGGCGAAAAACTGTTTTTT.

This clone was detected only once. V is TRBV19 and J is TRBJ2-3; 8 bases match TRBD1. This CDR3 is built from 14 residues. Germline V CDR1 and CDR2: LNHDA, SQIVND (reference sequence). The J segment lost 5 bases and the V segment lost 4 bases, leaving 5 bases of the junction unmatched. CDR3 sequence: CASSTRQGKDTQYF. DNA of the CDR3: TGTGCCAGTAGTACCAGACAGGGGAAAGATACGCAGTATTTT.

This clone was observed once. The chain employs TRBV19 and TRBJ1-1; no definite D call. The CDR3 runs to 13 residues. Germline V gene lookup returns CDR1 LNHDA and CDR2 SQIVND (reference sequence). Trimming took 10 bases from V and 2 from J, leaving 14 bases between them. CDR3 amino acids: CATGLASNTEAFF. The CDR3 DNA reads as TGTGCCACCGGCCTGGCCTCAAACACTGAAGCTTTCTTT.

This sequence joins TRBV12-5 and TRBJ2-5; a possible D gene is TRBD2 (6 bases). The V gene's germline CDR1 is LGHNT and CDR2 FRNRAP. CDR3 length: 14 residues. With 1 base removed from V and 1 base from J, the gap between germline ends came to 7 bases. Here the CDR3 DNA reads TGTGCTAGTGGTTTGGGGGAGGTCCAAGAGACCCAGTACTTC. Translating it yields CASGLGEVQETQYF.

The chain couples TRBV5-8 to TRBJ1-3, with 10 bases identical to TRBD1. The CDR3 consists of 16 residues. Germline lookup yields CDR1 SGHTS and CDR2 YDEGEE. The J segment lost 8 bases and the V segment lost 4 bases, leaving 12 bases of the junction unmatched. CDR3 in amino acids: CASSGGLGTGVYTIYF. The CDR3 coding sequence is TGTGCCAGCAGCGGTGGGCTCGGGACAGGGGTTTACACCATATATTTT.

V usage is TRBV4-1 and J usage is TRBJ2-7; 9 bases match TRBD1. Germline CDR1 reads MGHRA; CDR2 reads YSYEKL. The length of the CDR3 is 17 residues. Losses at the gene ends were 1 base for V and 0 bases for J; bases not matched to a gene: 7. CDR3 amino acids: CASSQGPGDRVSYEQYF. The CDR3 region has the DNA TGCGCCAGCAGCCAAGGGCCTGGGGACAGGGTCTCCTACGAGCAGTACTTC.

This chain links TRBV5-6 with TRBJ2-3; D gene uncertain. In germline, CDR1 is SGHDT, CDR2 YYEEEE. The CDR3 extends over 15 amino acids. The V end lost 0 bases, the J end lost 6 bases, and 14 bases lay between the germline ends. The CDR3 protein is CASSLEQTWPDTQYF. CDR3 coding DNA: TGTGCCAGCAGCTTGGAGCAGACTTGGCCCGATACGCAGTATTTT.

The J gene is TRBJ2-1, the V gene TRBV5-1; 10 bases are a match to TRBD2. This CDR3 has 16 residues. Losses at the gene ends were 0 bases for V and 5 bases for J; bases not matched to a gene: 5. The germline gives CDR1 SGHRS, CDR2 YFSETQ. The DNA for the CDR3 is TGCGCCAGCAGCTTGGGGCTAGCGGGAGCCCACAATGAGCAGTTCTTC. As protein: CASSLGLAGAHNEQFF.

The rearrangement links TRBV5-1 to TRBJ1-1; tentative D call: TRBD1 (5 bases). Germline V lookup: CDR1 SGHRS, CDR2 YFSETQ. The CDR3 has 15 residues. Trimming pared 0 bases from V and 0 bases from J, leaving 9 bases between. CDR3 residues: CASSLEPGLNTEAFF. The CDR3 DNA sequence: TGCGCCAGCAGCTTGGAGCCAGGGTTGAACACTGAAGCTTTCTTT.

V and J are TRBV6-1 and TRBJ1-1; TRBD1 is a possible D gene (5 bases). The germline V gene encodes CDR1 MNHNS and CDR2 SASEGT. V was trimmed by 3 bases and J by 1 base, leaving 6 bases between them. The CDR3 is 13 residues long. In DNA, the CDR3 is TGTGCCAGCAGTGACAGGGAGAACACTGAAGCTTTCTTT. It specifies CASSDRENTEAFF.

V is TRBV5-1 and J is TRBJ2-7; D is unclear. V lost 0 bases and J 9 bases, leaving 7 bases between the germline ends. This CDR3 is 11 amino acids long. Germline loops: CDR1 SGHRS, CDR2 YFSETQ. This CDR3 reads CASSLGPTQYF. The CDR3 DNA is TGCGCCAGCAGCTTGGGCCCTACGCAGTACTTC.

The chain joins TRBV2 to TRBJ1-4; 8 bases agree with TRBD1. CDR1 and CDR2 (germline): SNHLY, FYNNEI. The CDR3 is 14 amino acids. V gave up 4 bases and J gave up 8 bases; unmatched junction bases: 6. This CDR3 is CASSVPGGQEKLFF. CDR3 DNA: TGTGCCAGCAGTGTGCCAGGGGGCCAAGAAAAACTGTTTTTT.

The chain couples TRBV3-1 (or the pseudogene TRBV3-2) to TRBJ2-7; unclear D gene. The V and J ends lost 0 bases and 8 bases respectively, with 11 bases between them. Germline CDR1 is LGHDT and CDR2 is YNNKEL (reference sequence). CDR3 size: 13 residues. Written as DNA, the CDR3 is TGTGCCAGCAGCCAAGATGATAGAAACAAGCAGTACTTC. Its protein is CASSQDDRNKQYF.

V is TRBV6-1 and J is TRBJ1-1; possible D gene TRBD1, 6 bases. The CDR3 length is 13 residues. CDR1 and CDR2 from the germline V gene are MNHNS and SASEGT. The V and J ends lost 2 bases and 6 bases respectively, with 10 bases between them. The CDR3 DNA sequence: TGTGCCAGCAGTGAACGAAACAGGGCTGAAGCTTTCTTT. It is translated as CASSERNRAEAFF.

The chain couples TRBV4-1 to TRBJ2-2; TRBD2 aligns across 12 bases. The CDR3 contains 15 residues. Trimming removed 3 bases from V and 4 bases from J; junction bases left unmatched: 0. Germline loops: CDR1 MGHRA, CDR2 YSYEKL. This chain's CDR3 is CASSQTSGGTGELFF. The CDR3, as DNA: TGCGCCAGCAGCCAGACTAGCGGGGGCACCGGGGAGCTGTTTTTT.

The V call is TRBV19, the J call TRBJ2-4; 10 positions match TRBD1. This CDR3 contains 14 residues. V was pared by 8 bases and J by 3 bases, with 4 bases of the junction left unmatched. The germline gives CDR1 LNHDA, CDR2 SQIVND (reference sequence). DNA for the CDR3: TGTGCCAGTGTGGACAGGGGGGGCAAAAACATTCAGTACTTC. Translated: CASVDRGGKNIQYF.

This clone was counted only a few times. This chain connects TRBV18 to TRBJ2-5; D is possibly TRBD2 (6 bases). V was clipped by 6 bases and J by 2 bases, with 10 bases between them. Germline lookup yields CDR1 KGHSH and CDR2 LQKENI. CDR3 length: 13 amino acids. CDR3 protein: CASSGGSQETQYF. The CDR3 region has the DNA TGTGCCAGCTCTGGGGGGTCTCAAGAGACCCAGTACTTC.